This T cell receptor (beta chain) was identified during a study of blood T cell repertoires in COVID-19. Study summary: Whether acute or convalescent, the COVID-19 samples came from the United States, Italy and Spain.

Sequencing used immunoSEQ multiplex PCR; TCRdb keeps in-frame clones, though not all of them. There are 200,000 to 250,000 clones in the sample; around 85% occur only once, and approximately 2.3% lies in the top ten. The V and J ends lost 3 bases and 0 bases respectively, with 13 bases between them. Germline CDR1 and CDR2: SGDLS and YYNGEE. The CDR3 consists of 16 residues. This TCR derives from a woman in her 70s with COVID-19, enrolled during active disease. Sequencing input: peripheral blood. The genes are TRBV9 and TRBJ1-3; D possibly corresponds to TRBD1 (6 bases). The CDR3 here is CASSGRQDSSGNTIYF. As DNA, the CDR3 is TGTGCCAGCAGCGGCCGACAGGACTCCTCTGGAAACACCATATATTTT. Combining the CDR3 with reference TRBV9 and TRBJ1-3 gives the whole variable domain DSGVTQTPKHLITATGQRVTLRCSPRSGDLSVYWYQQSLDQGLQFLIQYYNGEERAKGNILERFSAQQFPDLHSELNLSSLELGDSALYFCASSGRQDSSGNTIYFGEGSWLTVV.